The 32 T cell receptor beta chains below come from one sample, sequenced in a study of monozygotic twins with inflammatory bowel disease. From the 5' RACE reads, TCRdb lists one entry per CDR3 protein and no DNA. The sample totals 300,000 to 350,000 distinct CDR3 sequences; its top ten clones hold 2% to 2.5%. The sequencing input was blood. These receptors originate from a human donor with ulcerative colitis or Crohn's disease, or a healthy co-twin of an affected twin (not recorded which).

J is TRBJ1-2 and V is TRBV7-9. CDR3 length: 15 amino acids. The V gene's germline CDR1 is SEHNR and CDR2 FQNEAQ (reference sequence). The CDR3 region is CASSPALLGVYGYTF.

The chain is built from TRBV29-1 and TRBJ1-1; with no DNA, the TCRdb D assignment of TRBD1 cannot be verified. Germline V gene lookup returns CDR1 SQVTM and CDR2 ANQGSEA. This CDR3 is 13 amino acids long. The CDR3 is CSVEGPGQLEAFF.

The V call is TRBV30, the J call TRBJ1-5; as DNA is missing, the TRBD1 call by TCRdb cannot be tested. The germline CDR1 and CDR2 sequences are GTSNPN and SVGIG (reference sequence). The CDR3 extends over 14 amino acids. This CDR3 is CAWSRTGVVQPQHF. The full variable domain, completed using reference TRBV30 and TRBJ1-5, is SQTIHQWPATLVQPVGSPLSLECTVEGTSNPNLYWYRQAAGRGLQLLFYSVGIGQISSEVPQNLSASRPQDRQFILSSKKLLLSDSGFYLCAWSRTGVVQPQHFGDGTRLSIL.

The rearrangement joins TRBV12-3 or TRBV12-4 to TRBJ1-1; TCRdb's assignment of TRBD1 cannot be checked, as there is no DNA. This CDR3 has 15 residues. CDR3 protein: CASSTPVGENTEAFF.

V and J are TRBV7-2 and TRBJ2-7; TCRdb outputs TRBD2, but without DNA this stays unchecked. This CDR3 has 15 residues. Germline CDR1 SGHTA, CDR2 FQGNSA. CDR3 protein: CASSSPAVAPYEQYF.

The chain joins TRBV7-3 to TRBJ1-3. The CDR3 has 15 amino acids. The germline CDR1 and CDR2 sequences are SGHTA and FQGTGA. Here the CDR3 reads CASSSPSGVDNTIYF.

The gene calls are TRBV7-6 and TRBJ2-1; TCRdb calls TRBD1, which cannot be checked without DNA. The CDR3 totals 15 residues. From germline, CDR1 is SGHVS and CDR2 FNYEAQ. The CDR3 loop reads CASSLVPGDYNEQFF.

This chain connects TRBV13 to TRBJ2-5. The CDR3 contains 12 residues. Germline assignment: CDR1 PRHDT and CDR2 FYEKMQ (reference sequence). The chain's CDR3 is CASSLTRETQYF.

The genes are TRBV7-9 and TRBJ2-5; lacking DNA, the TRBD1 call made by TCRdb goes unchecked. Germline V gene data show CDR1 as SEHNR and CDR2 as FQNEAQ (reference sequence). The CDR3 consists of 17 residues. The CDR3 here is CASSYLYNRQGLETQYF.

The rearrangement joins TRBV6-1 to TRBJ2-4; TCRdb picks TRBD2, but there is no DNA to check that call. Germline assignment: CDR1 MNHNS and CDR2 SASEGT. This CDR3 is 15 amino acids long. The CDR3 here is CASSQPTSGGNIQYF.

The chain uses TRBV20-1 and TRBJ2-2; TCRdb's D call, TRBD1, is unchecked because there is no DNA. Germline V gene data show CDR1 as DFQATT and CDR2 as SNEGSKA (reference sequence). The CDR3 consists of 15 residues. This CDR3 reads CSAKPTGAEAGELFF.

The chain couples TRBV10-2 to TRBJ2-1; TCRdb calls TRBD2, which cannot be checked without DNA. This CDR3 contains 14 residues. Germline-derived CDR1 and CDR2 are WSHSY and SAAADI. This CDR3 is CASRNSGSANEQFF.

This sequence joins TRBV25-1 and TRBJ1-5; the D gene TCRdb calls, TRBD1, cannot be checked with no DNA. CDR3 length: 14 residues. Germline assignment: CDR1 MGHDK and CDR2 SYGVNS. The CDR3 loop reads CASRATGGEQPQHF.

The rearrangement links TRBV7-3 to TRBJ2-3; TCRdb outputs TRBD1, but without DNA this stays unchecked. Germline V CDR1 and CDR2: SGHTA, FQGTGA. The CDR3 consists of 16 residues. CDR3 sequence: CASTQTTGPNPDTQYF.

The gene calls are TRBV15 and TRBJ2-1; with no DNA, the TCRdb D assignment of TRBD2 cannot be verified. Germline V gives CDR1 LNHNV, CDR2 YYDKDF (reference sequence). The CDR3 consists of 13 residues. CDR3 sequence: CATSSLLVDEQFF.

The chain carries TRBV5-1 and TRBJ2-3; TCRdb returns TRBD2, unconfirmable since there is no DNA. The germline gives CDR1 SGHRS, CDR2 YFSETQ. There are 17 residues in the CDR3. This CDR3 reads CASSLGSAGGITDTQYF.

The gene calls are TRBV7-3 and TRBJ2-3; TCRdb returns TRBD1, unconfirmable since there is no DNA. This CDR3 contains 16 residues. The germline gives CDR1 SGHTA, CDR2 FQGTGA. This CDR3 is CASSLWGGSGTDTQYF.

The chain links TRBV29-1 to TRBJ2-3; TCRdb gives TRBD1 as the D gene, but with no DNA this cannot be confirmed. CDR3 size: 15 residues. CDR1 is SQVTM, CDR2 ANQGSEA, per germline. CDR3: CSVGVDRDRTDTQYF.

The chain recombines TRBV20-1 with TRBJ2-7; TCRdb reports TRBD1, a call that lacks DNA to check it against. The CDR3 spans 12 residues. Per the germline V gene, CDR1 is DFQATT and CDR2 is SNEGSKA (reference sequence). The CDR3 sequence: CSSTGATYEQYF.

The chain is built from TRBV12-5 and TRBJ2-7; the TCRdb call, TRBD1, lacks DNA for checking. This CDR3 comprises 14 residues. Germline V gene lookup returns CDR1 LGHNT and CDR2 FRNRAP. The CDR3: CASGLESSGGEQYF.

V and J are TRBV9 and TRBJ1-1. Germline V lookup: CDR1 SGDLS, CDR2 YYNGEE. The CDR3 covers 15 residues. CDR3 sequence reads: CASSVGGESSPEAFF.

CDR3 loop: CSARDDRGWRWNTEAFF. The chain carries TRBV20-1 and TRBJ1-1; TCRdb outputs TRBD1, but without DNA this stays unchecked. Germline V lookup: CDR1 DFQATT, CDR2 SNEGSKA (reference sequence). The CDR3 is made up of 17 amino acids.

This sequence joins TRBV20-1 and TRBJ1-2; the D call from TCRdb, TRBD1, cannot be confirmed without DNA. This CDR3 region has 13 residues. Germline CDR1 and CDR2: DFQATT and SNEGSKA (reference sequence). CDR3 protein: CSARGQLSYGYTF.

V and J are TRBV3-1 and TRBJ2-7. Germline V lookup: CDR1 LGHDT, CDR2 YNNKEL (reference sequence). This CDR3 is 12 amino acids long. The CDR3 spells CASSQYTYEQYF.

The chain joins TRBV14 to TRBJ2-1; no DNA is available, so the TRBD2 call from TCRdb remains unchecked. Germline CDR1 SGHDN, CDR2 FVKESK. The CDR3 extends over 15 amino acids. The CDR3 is CASSHLAGPYNEQFF. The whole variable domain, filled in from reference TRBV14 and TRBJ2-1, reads EAGVTQFPSHSVIEKGQTVTLRCDPISGHDNLYWYRRVMGKEIKFLLHFVKESKQDESGMPNNRFLAERTGGTYSTLKVQPAELEDSGVYFCASSHLAGPYNEQFFGPGTRLTVL.

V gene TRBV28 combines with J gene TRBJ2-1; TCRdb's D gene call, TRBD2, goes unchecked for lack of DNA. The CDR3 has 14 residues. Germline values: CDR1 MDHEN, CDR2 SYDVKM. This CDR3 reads CASSLVAGTGEQFF.

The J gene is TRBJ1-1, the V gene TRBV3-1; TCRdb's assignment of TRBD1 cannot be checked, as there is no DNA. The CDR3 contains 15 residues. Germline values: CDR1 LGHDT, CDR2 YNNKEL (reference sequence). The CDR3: CASSLSGAPNTEAFF. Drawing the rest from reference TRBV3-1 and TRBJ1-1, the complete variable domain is DTAVSQTPKYLVTQMGNDKSIKCEQNLGHDTMYWYKQDSKKFLKIMFSYNNKELIINETVPNRFSPKSPDKAHLNLHINSLELGDSAVYFCASSLSGAPNTEAFFGQGTRLTVV.

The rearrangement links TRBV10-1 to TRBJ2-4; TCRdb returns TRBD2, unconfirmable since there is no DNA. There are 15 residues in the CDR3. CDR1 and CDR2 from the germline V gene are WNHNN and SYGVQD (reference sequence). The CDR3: CASSAGLAWGDNQYF.

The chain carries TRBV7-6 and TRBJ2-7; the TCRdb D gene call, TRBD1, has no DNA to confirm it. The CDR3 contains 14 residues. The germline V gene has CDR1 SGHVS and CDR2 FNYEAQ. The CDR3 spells CASSLGGTVYEQYF.

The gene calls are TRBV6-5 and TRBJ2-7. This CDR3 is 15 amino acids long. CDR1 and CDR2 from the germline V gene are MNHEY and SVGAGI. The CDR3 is CASSSDLLKAYEQYF.

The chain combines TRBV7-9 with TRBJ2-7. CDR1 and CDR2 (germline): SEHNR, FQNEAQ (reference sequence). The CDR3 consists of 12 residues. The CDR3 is CASSAEDYEQYF.

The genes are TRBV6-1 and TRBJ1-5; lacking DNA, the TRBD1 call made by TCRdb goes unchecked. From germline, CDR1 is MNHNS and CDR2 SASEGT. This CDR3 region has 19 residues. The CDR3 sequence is CASSETATTRGAGNQPQHF.